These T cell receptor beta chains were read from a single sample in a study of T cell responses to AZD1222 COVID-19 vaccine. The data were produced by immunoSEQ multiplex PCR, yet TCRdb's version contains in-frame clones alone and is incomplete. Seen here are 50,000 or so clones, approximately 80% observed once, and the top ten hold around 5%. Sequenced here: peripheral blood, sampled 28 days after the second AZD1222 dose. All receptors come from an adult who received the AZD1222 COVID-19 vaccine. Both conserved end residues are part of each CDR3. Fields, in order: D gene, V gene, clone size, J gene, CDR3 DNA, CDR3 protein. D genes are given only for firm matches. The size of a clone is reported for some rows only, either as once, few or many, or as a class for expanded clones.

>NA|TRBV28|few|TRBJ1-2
TGTGCCAGCTTTTCTGACAAGGCTAACTATGGCTACACCTTC
CASFSDKANYGYTF
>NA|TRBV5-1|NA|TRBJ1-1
TGCGCCAGCAGCAGAGGGGGAGGGGTCGGCACTGAAGCTTTCTTT
CASSRGGGVGTEAFF
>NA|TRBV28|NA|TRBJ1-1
TGTGCCAGCACTAGTCAGGGTATGGCTTTCTTT
CASTSQGMAFF
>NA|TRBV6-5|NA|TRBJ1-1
TGTGCCAGCAGTTTATTAGGGAACACTGAAGCTTTCTTT
CASSLLGNTEAFF
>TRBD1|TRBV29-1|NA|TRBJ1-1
TGCAGCGCCGGGACAGGGGGCGGGAACACTGAAGCTTTCTTT
CSAGTGGGNTEAFF
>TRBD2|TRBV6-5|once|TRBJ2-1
TGTGCCAGCAGTTACGGGGTAGCGGGGGGGGAGAATGAGCAGTTCTTC
CASSYGVAGGENEQFF
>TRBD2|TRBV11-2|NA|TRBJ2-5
TGTGCCAGCAGCCCCGCTAGCGGGAGGGACCAAGAGACCCAGTACTTC
CASSPASGRDQETQYF
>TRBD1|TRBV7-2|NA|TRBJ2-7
TGTGCCAGTCAACGAGGGGGCGCGCGAGAGCAGTACTTC
CASQRGGAREQYF
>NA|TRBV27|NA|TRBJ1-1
TGTGCCAGCAGTTTAAGACCAAGGGGTGTAGTCATGGACACTGAAGCTTTCTTT
CASSLRPRGVVMDTEAFF
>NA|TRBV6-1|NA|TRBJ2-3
TGTGCCAGCAGTGATGGCCAGTACACAGATACGCAGTATTTT
CASSDGQYTDTQYF
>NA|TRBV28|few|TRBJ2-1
TGTGCCAGCACCCTGGGATACAATGAGCAGTTCTTC
CASTLGYNEQFF
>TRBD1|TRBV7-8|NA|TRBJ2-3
TGTGCCAGCAGGCCGGGACAGGGGCAATCTAGCACAGATACGCAGTATTTT
CASRPGQGQSSTDTQYF
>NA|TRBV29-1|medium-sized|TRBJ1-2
TGCAGCGTCCGAGGGGCCTCAGATAGCACCTTC
CSVRGASDSTF
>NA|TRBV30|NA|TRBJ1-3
TGTGCCTGGAGTGTTTCTGGAAACACCATATATTTT
CAWSVSGNTIYF
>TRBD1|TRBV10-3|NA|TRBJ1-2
TGTGCCATCAGTGAGCCCCAGGGGACAGGGATCGATGGCTACACCTTC
CAISEPQGTGIDGYTF
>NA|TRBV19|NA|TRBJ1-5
TGTGCCAGTAACCCTGGCTCTTCGCCCCAGCATTTT
CASNPGSSPQHF
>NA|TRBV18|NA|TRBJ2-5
TGTGCCAGCTCACCATTTCTAGAGACCCAGTACTTC
CASSPFLETQYF
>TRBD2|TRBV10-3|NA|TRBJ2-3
TGTGCCATTCGAGCGGGGGGGGGCACAGATACGCAGTATTTT
CAIRAGGGTDTQYF
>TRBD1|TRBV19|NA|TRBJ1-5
TGTGCCAGTAGTCCTTGGACAGGGCGCGACAATCAGCCCCAGCATTTT
CASSPWTGRDNQPQHF
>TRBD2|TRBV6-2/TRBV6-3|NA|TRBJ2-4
TGTGCCAGCAGTTACGGTAGCGGGACGTCCAAAAACATTCAGTACTTC
CASSYGSGTSKNIQYF
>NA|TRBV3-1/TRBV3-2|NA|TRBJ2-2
TGTGCCAGCAGCCAGGTGGGACCCGAGAACACCGGGGAGCTGTTTTTT
CASSQVGPENTGELFF
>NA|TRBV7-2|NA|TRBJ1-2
TGTGCCAGCAGCTTAGAAACCGGAGGGGGCTACACCTTC
CASSLETGGGYTF
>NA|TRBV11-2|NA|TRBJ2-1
TGTGCCAGCAGCCGGGACTCCTACAATGAGCAGTTCTTC
CASSRDSYNEQFF